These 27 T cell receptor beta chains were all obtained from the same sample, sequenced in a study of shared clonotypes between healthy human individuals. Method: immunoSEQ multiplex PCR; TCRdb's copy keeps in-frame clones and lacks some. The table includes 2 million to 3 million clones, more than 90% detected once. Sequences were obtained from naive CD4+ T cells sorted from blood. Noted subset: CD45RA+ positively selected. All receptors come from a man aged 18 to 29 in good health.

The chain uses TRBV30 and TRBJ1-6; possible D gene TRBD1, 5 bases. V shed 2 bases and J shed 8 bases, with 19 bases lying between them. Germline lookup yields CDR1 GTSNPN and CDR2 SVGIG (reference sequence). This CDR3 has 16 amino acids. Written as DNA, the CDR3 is TGTGCCTGGAGTTCCGGAATGCGCTTGGGGGATTCACCCCTCCACTTT. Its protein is CAWSSGMRLGDSPLHF.

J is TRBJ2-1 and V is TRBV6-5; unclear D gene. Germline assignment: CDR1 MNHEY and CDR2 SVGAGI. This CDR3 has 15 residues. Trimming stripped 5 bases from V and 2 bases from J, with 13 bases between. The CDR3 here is CASSPLGSPYNEQFF. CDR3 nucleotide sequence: TGTGCCAGCAGTCCGCTCGGGTCTCCCTACAATGAGCAGTTCTTC.

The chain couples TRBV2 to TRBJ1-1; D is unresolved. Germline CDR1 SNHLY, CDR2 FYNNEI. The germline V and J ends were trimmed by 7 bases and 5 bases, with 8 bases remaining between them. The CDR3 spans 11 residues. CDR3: CASKLVTEAFF. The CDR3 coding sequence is TGTGCCAGCAAATTGGTTACTGAAGCTTTCTTT.

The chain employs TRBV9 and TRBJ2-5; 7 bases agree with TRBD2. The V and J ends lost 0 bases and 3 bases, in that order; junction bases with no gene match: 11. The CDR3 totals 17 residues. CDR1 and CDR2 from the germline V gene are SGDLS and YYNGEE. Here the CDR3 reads CASSVVGGRAFEETQYF. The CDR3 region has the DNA TGTGCCAGCAGCGTAGTAGGTGGGAGGGCCTTTGAAGAGACCCAGTACTTC. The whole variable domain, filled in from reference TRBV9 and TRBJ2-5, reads DSGVTQTPKHLITATGQRVTLRCSPRSGDLSVYWYQQSLDQGLQFLIQYYNGEERAKGNILERFSAQQFPDLHSELNLSSLELGDSALYFCASSVVGGRAFEETQYFGPGTRLLVL.

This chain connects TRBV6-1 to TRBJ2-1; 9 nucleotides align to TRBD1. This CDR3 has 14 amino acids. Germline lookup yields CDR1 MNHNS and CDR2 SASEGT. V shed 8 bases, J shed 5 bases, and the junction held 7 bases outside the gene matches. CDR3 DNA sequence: TGTGCCAGCCGAGTTGGGACAGGGAACAATGAGCAGTTCTTC. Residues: CASRVGTGNNEQFF.

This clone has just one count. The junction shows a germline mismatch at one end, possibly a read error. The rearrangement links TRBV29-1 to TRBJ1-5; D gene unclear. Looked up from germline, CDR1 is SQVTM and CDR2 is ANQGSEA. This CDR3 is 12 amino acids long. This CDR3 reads CSVEISDQPQHF. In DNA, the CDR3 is TGCAGCGTTGAGATTAGCGATCAGCCCCAGCATTTT.

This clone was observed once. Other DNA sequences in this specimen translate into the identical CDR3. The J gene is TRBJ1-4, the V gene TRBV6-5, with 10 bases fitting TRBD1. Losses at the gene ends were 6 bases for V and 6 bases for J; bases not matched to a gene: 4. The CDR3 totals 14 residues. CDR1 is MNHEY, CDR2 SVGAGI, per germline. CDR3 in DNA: TGTGCCAGCAGCCGAGGGACAGGGGATGAAAAACTGTTTTTT. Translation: CASSRGTGDEKLFF.

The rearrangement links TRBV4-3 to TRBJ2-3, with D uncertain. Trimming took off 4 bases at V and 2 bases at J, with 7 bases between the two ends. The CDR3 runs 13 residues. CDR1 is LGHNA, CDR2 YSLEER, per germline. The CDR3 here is CASSLTDTDTQYF. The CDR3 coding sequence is TGCGCCAGCAGCCTTACGGACACAGATACGCAGTATTTT.

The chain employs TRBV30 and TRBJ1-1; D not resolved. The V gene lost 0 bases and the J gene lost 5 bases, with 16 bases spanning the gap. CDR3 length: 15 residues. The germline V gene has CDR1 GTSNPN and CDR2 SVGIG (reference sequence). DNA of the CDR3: TGTGCCTGGAGTGTGGAACCGGTCTCTTTGACTGAAGCTTTCTTT. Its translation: CAWSVEPVSLTEAFF.

The CDR3 nucleotides read TGCGCCAGCAGCTCGGACAGGGGGGATCAGCCCCAGCATTTT. Its translation: CASSSDRGDQPQHF. The rearrangement joins TRBV5-1 to TRBJ1-5, with 10 bases identical to TRBD1. This CDR3 spans 14 amino acids. From germline, CDR1 is SGHRS and CDR2 YFSETQ. The V gene end was trimmed by 3 bases and the J gene end by 5 bases; junction bases not matched to a gene: 2.

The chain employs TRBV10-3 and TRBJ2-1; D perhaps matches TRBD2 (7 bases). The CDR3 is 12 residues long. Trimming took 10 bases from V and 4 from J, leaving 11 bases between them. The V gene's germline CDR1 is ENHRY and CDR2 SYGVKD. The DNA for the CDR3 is TGTGCCACGGGGGGCAAGTACAATGAGCAGTTCTTC. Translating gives CATGGKYNEQFF.

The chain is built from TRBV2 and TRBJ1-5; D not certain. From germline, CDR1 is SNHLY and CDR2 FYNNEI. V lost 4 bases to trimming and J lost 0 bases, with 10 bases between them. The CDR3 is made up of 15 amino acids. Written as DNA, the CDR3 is TGTGCCAGCAGTGCGTTCAGGAATAGCAATCAGCCCCAGCATTTT. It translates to CASSAFRNSNQPQHF. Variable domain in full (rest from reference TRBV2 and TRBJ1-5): EPEVTQTPSHQVTQMGQEVILRCVPISNHLYFYWYRQILGQKVEFLVSFYNNEISEKSEIFDDQFSVERPDGSNFTLKIRSTKLEDSAMYFCASSAFRNSNQPQHFGDGTRLSIL.

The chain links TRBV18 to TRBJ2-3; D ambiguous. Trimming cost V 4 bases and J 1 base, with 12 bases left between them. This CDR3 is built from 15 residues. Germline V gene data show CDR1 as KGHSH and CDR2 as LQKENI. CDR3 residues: CASSLAVQGTDTQYF. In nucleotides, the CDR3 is TGTGCCAGCTCACTCGCCGTTCAGGGCACAGATACGCAGTATTTT.

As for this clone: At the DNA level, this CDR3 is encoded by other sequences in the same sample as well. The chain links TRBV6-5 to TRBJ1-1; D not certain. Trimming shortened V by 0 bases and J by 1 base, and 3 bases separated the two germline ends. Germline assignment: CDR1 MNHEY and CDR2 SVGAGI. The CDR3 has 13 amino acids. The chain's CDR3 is CASSYSENTEAFF. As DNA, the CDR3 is TGTGCCAGCAGTTACTCGGAGAACACTGAAGCTTTCTTT.

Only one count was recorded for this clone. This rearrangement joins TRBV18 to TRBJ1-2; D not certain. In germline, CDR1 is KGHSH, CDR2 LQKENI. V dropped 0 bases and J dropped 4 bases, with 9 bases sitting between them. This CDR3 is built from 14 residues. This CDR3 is CASSPPAGLYGYTF. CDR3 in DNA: TGTGCCAGCTCACCACCGGCAGGCCTCTATGGCTACACCTTC.

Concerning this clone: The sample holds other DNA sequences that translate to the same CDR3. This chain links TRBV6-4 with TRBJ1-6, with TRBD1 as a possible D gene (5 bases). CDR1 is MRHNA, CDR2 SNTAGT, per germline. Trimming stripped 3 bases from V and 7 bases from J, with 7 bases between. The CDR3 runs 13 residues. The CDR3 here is CASSETENSPLHF. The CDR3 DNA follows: TGTGCCAGCAGTGAGACAGAGAATTCACCCCTCCACTTT.

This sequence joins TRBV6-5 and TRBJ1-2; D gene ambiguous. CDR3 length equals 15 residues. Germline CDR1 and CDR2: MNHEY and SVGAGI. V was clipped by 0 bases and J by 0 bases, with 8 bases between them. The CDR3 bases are TGTGCCAGCAGTTACTCGGTGTCATCTAACTATGGCTACACCTTC. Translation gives CASSYSVSSNYGYTF.

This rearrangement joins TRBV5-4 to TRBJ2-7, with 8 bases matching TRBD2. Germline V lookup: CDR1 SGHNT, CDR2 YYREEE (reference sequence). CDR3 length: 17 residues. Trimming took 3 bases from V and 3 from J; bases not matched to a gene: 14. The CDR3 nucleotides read TGTGCCAGCAGCTCACCCCCAACCGGCGGGAGGATCTACGAGCAGTACTTC. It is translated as CASSSPPTGGRIYEQYF.

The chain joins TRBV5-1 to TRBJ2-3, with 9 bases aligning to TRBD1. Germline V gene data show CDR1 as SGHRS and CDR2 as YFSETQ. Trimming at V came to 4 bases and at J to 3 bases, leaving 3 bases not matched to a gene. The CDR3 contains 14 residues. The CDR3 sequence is CASSTGGVTDTQYF. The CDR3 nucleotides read TGCGCCAGCAGCACAGGGGGCGTGACAGATACGCAGTATTTT.

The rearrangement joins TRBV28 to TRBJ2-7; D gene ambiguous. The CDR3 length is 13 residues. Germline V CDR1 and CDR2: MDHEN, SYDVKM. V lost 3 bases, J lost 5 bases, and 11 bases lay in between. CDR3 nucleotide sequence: TGTGCCAGCAGTTTTAATGGTGCCGACGAGCAGTACTTC. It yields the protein CASSFNGADEQYF.

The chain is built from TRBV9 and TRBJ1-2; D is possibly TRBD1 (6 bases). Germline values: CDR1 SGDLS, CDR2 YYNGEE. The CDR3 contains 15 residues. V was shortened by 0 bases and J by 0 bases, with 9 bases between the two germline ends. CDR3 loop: CASSVDEGANYGYTF. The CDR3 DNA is TGTGCCAGCAGCGTAGATGAGGGGGCTAACTATGGCTACACCTTC.

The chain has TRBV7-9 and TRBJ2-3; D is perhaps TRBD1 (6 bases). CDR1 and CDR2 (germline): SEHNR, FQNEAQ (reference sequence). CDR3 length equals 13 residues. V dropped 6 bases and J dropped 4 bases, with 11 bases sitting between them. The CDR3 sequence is CASRRDNADTQYF. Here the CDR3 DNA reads TGTGCCAGCAGGAGGGACAACGCAGATACGCAGTATTTT.

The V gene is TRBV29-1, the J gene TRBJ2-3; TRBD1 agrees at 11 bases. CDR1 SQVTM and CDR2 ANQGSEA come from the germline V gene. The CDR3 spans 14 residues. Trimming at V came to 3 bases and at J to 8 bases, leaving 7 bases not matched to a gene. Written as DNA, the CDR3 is TGCAGCGTTGACCGGACAGGGGGCTCGCGTACGCAGTATTTT. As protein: CSVDRTGGSRTQYF.

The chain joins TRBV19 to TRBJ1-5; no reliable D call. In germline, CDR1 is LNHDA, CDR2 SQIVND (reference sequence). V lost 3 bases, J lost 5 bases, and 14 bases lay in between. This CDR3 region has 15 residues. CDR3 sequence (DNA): TGTGCCAGTAGTATTGAGGGTAGAGATTATCAGCCCCAGCATTTT. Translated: CASSIEGRDYQPQHF. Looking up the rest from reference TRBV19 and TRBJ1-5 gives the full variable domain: DGGITQSPKYLFRKEGQNVTLSCEQNLNHDAMYWYRQDPGQGLRLIYYSQIVNDFQKGDIAEGYSVSREKKESFPLTVTSAQKNPTAFYLCASSIEGRDYQPQHFGDGTRLSIL.

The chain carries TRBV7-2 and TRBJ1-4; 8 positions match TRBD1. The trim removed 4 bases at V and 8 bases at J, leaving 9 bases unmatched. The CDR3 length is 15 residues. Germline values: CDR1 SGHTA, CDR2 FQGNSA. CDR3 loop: CASSSGQGGGEKLFF. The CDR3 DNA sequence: TGTGCCAGCAGCTCCGGACAGGGAGGAGGGGAAAAACTGTTTTTT.

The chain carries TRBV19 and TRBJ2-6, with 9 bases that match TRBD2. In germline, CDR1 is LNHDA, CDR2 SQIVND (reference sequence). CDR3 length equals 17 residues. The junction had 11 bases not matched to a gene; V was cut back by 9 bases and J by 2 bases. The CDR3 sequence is CASSKGVAGAGANVLTF. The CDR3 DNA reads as TGTGCCAGCTCTAAGGGGGTAGCGGGAGCTGGGGCCAACGTCCTGACTTTC.

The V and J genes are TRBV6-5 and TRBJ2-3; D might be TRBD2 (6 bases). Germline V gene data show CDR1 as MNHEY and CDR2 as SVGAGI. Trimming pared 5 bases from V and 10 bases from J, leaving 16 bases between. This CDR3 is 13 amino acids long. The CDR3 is CASSRDGGLSQYF. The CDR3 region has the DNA TGTGCCAGCAGTCGCGATGGGGGACTTTCGCAGTATTTT.